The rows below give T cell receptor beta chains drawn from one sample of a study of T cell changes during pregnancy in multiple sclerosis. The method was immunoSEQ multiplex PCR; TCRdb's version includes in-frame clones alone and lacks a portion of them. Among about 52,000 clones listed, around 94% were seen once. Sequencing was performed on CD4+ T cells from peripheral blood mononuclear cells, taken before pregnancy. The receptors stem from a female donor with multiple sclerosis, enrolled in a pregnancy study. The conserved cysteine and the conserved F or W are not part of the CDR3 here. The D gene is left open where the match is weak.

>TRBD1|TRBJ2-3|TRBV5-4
ASSSGDRGPTDTQY
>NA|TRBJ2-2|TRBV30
AWSEGHWLF
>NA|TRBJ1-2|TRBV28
ASRLSSNYGYT
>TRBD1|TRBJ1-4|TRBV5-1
ASSLGQGTTNEKLF
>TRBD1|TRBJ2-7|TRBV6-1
ASRDRGSYEQY
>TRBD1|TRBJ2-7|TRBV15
ATSKRSDRGDEQY
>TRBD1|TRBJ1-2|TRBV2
ASSGQGSYGYT
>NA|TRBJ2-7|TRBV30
ACDWSSYEQY
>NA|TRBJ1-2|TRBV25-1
ARAMAGNYGYT
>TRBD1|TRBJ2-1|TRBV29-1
SVEGGVTGGSYNEQF
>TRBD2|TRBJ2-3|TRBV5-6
ASSLVGLAVSTDTQY
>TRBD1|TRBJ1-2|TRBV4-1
ASSQAGNRGRVRNYGYT
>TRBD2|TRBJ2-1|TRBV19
ASSIGLAGVDEQF
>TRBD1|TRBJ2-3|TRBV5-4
ASSLGQGTGERDTQY
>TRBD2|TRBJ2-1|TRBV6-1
ASGAGGPGEQF
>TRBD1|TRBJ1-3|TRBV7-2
ASTRTGAGNTIY
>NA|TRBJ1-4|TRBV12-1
ASSSSPLPDRVSEKLF
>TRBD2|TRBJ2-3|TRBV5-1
ASSSGTTSTDTQY